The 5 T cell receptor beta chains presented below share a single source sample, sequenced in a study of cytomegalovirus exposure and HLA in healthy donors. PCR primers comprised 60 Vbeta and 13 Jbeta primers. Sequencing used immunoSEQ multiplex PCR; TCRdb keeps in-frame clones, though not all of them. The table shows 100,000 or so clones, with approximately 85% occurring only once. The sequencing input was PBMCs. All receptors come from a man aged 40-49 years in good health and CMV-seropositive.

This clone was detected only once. The CDR3 reads CASSEMTGLQVMGEQYF. For the CDR3, the DNA is TGTGCCAGCAGTGAAATGACGGGTTTACAGGTTATGGGCGAGCAGTACTTC. This chain links TRBV6-1 with TRBJ2-7; maybe TRBD1 (5 bases). Germline V lookup: CDR1 MNHNS, CDR2 SASEGT. The CDR3 length is 17 residues. Trimming cost V 2 bases and J 6 bases, with 23 bases left between them.

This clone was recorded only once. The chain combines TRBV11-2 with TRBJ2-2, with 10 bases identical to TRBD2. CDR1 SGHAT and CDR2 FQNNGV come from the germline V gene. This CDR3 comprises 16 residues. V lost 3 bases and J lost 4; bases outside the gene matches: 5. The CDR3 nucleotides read TGTGCCAGCAGCTTTACTAGCGGGAAGGGCACCGGGGAGCTGTTTTTT. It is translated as CASSFTSGKGTGELFF.

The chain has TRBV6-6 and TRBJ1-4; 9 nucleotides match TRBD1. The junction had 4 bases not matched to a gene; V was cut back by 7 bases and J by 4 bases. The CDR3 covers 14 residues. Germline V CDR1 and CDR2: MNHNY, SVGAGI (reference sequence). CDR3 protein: CASTPTGGNEKLFF. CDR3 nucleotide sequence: TGTGCCAGCACGCCGACAGGGGGTAATGAAAAACTGTTTTTT.

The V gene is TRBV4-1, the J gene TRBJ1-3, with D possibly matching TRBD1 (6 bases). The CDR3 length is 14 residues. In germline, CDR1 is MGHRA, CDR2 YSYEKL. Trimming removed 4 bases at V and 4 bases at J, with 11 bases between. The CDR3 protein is CASSPSQGGNTIYF. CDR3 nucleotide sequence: TGCGCCAGCAGCCCGTCACAGGGAGGAAACACCATATATTTT.

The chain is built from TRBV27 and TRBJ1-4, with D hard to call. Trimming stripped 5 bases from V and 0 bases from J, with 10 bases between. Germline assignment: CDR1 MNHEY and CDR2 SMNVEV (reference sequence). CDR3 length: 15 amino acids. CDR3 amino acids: CASSNGRATNEKLFF. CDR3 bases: TGTGCCAGCAGTAATGGGAGGGCAACTAATGAAAAACTGTTTTTT.